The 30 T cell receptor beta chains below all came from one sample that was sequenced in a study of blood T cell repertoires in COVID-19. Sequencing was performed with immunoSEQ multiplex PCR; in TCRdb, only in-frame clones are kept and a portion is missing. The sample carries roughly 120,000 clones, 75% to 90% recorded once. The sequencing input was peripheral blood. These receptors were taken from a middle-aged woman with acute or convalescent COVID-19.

The CDR3 region is CASQRVNQPQHF. The CDR3 region has the DNA TGTGCCAGTCAACGGGTGAATCAGCCCCAGCATTTT. This chain joins TRBV12-3 or TRBV12-4 and TRBJ1-5; no clear D gene. This CDR3 has 12 residues. Trimming pared 9 bases from V and 4 bases from J, leaving 10 bases between.

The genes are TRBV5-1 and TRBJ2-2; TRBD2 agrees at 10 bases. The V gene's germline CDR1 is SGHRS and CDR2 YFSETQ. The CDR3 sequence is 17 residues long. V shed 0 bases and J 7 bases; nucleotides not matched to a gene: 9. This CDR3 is CASSLGLAGDVNGELFF. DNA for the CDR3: TGCGCCAGCAGCTTGGGCCTAGCGGGGGACGTCAACGGGGAGCTGTTTTTT.

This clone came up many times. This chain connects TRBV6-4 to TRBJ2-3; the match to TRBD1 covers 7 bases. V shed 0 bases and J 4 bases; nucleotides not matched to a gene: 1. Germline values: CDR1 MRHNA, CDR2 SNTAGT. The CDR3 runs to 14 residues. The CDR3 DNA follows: TGTGCCAGCAGTGACTCACAGGGGCCAGATACGCAGTATTTT. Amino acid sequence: CASSDSQGPDTQYF.

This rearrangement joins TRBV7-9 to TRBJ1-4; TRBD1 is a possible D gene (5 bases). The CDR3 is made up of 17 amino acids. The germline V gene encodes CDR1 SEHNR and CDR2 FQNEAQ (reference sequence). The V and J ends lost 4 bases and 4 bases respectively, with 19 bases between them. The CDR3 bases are TGTGCCAGCAGCTCAAGGGACCGCGGGACCCTTAATGAAAAACTGTTTTTT. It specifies CASSSRDRGTLNEKLFF.

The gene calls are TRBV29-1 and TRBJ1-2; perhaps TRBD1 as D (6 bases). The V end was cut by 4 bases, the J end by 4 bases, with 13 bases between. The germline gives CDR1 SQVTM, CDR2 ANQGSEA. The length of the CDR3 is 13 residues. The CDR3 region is CSVAEDSIYGYTF. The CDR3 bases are TGCAGCGTTGCCGAGGACAGCATCTATGGCTACACCTTC.

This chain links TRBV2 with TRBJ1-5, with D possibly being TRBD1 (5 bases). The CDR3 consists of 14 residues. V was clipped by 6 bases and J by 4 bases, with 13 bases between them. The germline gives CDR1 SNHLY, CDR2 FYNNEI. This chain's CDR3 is CASRLDGGNQPQHF. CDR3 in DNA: TGTGCCAGCAGGTTAGATGGGGGGAATCAGCCCCAGCATTTT.

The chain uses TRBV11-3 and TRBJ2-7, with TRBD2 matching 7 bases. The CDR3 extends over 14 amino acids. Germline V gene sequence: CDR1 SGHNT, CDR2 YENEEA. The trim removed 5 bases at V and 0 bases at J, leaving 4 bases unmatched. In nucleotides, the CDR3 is TGTGCCAGCAGCCGCGGGGGAAGCTCCTACGAGCAGTACTTC. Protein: CASSRGGSSYEQYF. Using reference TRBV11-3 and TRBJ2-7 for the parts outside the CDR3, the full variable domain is EAGVVQSPRYKIIEKKQPVAFWCNPISGHNTLYWYLQNLGQGPELLIRYENEEAVDDSQLPKDRFSAERLKGVDSTLKIQPAELGDSAVYLCASSRGGSSYEQYFGPGTRLTVT.

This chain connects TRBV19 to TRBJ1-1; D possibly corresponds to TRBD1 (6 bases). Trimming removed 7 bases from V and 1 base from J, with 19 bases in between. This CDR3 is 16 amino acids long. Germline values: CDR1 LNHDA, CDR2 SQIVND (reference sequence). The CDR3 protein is CASTQWTGQANTEAFF. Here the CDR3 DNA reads TGTGCCAGTACCCAATGGACGGGACAAGCGAACACTGAAGCTTTCTTT.

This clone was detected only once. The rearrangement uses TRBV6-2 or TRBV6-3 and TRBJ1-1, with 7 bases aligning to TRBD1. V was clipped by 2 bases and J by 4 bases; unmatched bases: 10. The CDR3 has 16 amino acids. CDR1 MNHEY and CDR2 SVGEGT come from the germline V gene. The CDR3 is CASSYRGGTAGTEAFF. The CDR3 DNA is TGTGCCAGCAGTTACCGAGGAGGGACAGCCGGCACTGAAGCTTTCTTT.

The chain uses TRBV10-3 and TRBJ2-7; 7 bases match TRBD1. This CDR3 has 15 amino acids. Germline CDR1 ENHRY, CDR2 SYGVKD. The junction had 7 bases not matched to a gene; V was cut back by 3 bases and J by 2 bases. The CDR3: CAISDPRTGTYEQYF. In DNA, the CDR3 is TGTGCCATCAGTGACCCCAGGACAGGAACCTACGAGCAGTACTTC.

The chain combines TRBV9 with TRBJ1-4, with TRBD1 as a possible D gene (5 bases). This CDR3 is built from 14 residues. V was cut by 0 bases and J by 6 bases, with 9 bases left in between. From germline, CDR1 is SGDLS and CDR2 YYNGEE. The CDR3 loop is CASSVAGWDEKLFF. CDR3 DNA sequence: TGTGCCAGCAGCGTAGCAGGGTGGGATGAAAAACTGTTTTTT.

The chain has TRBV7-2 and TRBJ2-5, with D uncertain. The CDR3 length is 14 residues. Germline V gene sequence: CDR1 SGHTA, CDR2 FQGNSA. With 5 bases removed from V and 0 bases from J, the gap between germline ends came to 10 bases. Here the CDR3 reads CASSPDMYQETQYF. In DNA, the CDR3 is TGTGCCAGCAGCCCCGACATGTACCAAGAGACCCAGTACTTC. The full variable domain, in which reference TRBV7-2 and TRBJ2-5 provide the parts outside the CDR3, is GAGVSQSPSNKVTEKGKDVELRCDPISGHTALYWYRQSLGQGLEFLIYFQGNSAPDKSGLPSDRFSAERTGGSVSTLTIQRTQQEDSAVYLCASSPDMYQETQYFGPGTRLLVL.

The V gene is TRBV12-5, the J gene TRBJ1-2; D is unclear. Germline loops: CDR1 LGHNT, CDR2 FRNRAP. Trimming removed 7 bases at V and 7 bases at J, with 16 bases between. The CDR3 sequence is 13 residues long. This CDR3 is CASAPLGAGGYTF. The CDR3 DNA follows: TGTGCTAGTGCTCCACTAGGAGCCGGTGGCTACACCTTC.

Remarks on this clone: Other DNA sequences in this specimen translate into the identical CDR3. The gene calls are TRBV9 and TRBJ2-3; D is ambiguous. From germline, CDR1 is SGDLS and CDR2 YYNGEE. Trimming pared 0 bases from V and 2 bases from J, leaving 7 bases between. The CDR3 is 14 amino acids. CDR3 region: CASSVAQNTDTQYF. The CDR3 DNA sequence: TGTGCCAGCAGCGTAGCTCAGAACACAGATACGCAGTATTTT.

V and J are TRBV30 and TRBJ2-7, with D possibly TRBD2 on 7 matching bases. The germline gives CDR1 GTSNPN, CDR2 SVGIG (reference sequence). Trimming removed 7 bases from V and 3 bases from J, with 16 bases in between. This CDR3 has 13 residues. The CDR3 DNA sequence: TGTGCCTACCGCAGGAGGGGGGGCTACGAGCAGTACTTC. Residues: CAYRRRGGYEQYF.

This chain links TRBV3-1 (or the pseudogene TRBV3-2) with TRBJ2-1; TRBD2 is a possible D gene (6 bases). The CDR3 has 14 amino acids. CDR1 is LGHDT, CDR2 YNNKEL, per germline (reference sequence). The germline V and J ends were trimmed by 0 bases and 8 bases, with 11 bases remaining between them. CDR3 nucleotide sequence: TGTGCCAGCAGCCAAGATTACGGGGGTGATGAGCAGTTCTTC. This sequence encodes CASSQDYGGDEQFF.

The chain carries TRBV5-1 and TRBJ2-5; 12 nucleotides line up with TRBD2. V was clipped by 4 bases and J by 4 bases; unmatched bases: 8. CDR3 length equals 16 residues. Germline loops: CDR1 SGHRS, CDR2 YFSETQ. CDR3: CASSTSTSGGGETQYF. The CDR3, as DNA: TGCGCCAGCAGCACATCGACTAGCGGGGGCGGAGAGACCCAGTACTTC. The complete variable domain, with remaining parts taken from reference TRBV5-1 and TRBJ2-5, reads KAGVTQTPRYLIKTRGQQVTLSCSPISGHRSVSWYQQTPGQGLQFLFEYFSETQRNKGNFPGRFSGRQFSNSRSEMNVSTLELGDSALYLCASSTSTSGGGETQYFGPGTRLLVL.

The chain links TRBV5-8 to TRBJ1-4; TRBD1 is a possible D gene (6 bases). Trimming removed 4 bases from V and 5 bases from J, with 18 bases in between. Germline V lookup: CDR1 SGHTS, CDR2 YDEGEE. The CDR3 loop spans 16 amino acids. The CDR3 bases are TGTGCCAGCAGCGACCGGGGGGGGGCCCTAAATGAAAAACTGTTTTTT. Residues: CASSDRGGALNEKLFF.

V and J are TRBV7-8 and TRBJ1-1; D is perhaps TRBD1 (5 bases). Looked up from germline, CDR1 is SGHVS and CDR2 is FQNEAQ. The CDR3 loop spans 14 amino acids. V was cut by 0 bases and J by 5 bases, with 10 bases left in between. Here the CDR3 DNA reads TGTGCCAGCAGCTTAGCGGGGGGTGGGACTGAAGCTTTCTTT. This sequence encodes CASSLAGGGTEAFF.

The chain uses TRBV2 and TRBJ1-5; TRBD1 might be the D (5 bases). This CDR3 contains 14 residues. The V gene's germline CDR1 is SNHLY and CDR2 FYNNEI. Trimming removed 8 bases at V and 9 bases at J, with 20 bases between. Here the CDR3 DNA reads TGTGCCAGCCAGGTTTGGGGAGGGGTGGGGCCCCAGCATTTT. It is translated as CASQVWGGVGPQHF.

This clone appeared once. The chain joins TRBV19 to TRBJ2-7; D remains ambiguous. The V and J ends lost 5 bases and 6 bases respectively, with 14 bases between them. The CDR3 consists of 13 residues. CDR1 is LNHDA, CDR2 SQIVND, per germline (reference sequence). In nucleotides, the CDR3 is TGTGCCAGTAGTCGGCGCCCCCTAGGCGAGCAGTACTTC. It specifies CASSRRPLGEQYF.

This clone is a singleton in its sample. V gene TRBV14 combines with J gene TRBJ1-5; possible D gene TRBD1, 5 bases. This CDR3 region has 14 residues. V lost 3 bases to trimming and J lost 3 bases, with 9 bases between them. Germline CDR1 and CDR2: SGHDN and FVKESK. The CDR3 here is CASSHRVPNQPQHF. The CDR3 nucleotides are TGTGCCAGCAGCCACAGGGTGCCCAATCAGCCCCAGCATTTT.

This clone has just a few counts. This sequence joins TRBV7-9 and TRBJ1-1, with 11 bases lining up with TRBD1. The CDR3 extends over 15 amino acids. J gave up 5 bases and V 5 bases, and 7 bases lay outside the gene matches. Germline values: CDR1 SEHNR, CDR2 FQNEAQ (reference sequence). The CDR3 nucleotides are TGTGCCAGCAGCCCCAGGACAGGGGGCCAAACTGAAGCTTTCTTT. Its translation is CASSPRTGGQTEAFF. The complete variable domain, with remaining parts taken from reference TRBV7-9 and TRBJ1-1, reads DTGVSQNPRHKITKRGQNVTFRCDPISEHNRLYWYRQTLGQGPEFLTYFQNEAQLEKSRLLSDRFSAERPKGSFSTLEIQRTEQGDSAMYLCASSPRTGGQTEAFFGQGTRLTVV.

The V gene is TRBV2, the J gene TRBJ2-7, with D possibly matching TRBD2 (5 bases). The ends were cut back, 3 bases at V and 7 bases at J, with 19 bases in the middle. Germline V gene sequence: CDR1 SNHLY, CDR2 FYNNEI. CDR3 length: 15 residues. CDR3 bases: TGTGCCAGCAGTGATAGAGGAGGCGGTCCTCAAGAGCAGTACTTC. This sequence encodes CASSDRGGGPQEQYF.

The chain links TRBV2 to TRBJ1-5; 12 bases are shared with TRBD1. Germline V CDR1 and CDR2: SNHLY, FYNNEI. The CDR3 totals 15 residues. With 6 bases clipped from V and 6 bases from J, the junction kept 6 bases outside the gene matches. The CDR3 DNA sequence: TGTGCCAGCAGCGGGGACAGGGGGCAAGGTCAGCCCCAGCATTTT. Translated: CASSGDRGQGQPQHF. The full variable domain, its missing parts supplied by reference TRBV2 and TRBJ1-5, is EPEVTQTPSHQVTQMGQEVILRCVPISNHLYFYWYRQILGQKVEFLVSFYNNEISEKSEIFDDQFSVERPDGSNFTLKIRSTKLEDSAMYFCASSGDRGQGQPQHFGDGTRLSIL.

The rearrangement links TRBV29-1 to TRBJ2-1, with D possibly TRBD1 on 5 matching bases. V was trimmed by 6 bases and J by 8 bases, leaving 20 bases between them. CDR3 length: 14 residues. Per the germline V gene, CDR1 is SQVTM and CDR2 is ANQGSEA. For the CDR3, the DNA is TGCAGCGTCTCAAGAGACCGCAGGGTTGATGAGCAGTTCTTC. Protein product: CSVSRDRRVDEQFF.

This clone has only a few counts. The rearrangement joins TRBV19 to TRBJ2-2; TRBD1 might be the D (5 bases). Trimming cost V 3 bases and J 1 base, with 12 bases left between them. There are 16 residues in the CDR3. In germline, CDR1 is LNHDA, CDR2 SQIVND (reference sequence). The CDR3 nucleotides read TGTGCCAGTAGTATCCATTGGACAAGGAACACCGGGGAGCTGTTTTTT. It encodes CASSIHWTRNTGELFF.

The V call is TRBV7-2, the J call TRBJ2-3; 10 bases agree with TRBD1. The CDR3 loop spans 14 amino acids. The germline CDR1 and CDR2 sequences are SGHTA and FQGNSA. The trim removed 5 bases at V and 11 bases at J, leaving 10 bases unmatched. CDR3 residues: CASSRIGRTGGQYF. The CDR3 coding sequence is TGTGCCAGCAGCCGGATCGGTAGGACAGGGGGGCAGTATTTT.

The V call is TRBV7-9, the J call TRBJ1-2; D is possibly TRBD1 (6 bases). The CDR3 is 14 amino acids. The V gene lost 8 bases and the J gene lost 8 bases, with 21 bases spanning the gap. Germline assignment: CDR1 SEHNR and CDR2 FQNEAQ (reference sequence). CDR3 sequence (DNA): TGTGCCAGCTCCCCCTGGGGGGGGGCTAAAGGCTACACCTTC. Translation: CASSPWGGAKGYTF.

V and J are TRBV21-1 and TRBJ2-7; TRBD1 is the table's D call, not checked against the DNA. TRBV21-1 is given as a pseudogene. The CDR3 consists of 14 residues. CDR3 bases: TGTGCCAGCAGCAGTGACAGGAAAACCTACGAGCAGTACTTC. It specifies CASSSDRKTYEQYF.